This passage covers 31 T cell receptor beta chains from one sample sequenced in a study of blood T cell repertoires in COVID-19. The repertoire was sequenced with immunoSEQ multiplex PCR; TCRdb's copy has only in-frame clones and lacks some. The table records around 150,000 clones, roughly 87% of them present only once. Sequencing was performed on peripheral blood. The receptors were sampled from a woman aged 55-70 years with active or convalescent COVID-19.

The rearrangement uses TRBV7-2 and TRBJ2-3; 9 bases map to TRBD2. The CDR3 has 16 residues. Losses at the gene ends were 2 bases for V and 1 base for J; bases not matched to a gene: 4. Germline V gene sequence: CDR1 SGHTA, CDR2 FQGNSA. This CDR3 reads CASSLFGGGGTDTQYF. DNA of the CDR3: TGTGCCAGCAGCTTATTCGGCGGGGGGGGCACAGATACGCAGTATTTT. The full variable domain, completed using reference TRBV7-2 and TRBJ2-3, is GAGVSQSPSNKVTEKGKDVELRCDPISGHTALYWYRQSLGQGLEFLIYFQGNSAPDKSGLPSDRFSAERTGGSVSTLTIQRTQQEDSAVYLCASSLFGGGGTDTQYFGPGTRLTVL.

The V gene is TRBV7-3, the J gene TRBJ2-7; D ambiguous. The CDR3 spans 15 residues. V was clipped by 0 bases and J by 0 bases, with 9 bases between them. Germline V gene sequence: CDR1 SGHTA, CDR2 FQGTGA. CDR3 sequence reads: CASSLTAGPSYEQYF. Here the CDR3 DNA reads TGTGCCAGCAGCTTAACGGCAGGTCCCTCCTACGAGCAGTACTTC.

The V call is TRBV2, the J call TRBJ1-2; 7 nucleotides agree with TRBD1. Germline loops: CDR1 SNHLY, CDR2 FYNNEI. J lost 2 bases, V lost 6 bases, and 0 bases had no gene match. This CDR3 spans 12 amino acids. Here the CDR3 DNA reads TGTGCCAGCAGGGGACAGAACTATGGCTACACCTTC. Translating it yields CASRGQNYGYTF.

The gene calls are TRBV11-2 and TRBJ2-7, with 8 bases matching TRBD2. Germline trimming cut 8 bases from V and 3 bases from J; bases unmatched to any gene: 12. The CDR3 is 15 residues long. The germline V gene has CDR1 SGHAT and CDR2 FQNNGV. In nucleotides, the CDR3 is TGTGCCAGCCAACCCCACGGGGGGGAGGACTACGAGCAGTACTTC. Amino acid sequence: CASQPHGGEDYEQYF.

The CDR3 nucleotides read TGTGCCAGCTCGGCGGGGGATACGCAGTATTTT. Its protein is CASSAGDTQYF. V and J are TRBV18 and TRBJ2-3; D possibly corresponds to TRBD2 (6 bases). CDR1 and CDR2 from the germline V gene are KGHSH and LQKENI. CDR3 length: 11 residues. Trimming took 6 bases from V and 6 from J, leaving 7 bases between them. Supplemented by reference TRBV18 and TRBJ2-3, the full variable domain reads NAGVMQNPRHLVRRRGQEARLRCSPMKGHSHVYWYRQLPEEGLKFMVYLQKENIIDESGMPKERFSAEFPKEGPSILRIQQVVRGDSAAYFCASSAGDTQYFGPGTRLTVL.

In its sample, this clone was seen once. The DNA for the CDR3 is TGTGCCAGTAGTATATCCCAACCGGGTCAGCCCCAGCATTTT. Translating gives CASSISQPGQPQHF. The chain recombines TRBV19 with TRBJ1-5; D ambiguous. Germline-derived CDR1 and CDR2 are LNHDA and SQIVND (reference sequence). V was cut by 2 bases and J by 6 bases, with 11 bases left in between. CDR3 length: 14 amino acids.

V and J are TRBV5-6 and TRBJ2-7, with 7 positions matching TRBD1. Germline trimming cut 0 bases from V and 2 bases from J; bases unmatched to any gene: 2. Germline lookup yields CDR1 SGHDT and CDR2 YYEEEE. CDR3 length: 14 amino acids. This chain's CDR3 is CASSLGDRAYEQYF. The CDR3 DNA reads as TGTGCCAGCAGCTTGGGTGACAGGGCCTACGAGCAGTACTTC.

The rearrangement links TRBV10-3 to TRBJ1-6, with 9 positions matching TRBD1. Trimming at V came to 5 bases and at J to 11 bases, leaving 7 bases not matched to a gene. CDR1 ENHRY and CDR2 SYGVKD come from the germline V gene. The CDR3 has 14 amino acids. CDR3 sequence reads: CAISPGQGEAPLHF. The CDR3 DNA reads TGTGCCATCAGTCCGGGACAGGGAGAGGCACCCCTCCACTTT.

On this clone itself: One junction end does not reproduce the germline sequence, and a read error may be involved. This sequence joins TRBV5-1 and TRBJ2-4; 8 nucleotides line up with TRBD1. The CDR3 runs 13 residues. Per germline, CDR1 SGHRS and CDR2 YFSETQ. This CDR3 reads CASSALTGVEPDF. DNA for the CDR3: TGCGCCAGCAGCGCATTGACAGGGGTTGAGCCCGACTTC. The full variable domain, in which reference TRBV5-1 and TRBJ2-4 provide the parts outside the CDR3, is KAGVTQTPRYLIKTRGQQVTLSCSPISGHRSVSWYQQTPGQGLQFLFEYFSETQRNKGNFPGRFSGRQFSNSRSEMNVSTLELGDSALYLCASSALTGVEPDFGAGTRLSVL.

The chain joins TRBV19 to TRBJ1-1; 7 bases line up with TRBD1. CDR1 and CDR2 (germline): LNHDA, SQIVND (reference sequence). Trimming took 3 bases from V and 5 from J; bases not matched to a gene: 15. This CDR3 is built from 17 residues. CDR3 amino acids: CASSIILHRDSGTEAFF. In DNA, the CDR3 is TGTGCCAGTAGTATCATCCTCCACCGGGACAGTGGTACTGAAGCTTTCTTT.

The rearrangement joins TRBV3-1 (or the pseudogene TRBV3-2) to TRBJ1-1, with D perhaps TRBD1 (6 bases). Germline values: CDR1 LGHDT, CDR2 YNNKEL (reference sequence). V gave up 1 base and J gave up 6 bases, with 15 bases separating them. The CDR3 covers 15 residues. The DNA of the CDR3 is TGTGCCAGCAGCCAAGTACAGGGCGGTAACGCTGAAGCTTTCTTT. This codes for CASSQVQGGNAEAFF.

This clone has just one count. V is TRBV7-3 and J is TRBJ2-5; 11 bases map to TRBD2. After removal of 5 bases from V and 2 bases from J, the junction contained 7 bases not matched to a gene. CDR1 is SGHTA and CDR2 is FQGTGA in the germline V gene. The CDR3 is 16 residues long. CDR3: CASSPVASGGQETQYF. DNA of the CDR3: TGTGCCAGCAGCCCCGTGGCTAGCGGGGGGCAAGAGACCCAGTACTTC.

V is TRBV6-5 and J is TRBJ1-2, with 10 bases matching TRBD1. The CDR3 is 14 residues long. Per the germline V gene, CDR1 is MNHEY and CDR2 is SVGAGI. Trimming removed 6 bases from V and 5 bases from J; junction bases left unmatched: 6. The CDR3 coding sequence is TGTGCCAGCAGCTCCGGGACAGGGGTATATGGCTACACCTTC. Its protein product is CASSSGTGVYGYTF.

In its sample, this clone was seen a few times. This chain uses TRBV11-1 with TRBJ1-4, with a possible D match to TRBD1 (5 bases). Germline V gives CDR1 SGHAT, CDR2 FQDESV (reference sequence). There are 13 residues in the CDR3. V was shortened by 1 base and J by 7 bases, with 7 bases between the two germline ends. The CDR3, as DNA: TGTGCCAGCAGCTTAGGGACAACTGAAAAACTGTTTTTT. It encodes CASSLGTTEKLFF.

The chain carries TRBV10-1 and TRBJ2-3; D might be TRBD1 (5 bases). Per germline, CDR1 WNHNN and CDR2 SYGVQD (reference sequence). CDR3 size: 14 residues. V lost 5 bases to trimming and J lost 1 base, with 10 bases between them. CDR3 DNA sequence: TGCGCCAGCAGTCTGGGGCAAGGCACAGATACGCAGTATTTT. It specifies CASSLGQGTDTQYF.

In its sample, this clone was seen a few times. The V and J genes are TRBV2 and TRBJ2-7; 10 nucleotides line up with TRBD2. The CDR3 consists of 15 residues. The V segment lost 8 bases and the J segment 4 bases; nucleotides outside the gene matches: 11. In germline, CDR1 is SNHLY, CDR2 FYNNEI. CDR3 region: CASLAGLAEYYEQYF. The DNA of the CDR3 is TGTGCCAGCCTTGCCGGACTAGCGGAGTATTACGAGCAGTACTTC.

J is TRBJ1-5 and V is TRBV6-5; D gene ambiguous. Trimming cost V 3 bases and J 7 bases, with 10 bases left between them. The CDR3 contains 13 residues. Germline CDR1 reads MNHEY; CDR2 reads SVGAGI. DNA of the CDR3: TGTGCCAGCAGTTATAGGATGGGCCAGCCCCAGCATTTT. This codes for CASSYRMGQPQHF.

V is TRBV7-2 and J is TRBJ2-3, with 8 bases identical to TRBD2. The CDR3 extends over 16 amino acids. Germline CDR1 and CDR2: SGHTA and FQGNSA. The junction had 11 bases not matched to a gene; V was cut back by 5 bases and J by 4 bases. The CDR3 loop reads CASSLRAGGAADTQYF. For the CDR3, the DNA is TGTGCCAGCAGCCTCCGGGCCGGGGGGGCGGCAGATACGCAGTATTTT.

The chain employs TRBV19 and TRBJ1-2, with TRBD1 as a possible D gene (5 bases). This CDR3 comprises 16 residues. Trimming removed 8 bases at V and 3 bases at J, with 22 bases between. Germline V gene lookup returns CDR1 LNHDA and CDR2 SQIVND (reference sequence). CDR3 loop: CASVRGAGINHYGYTF. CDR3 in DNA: TGTGCCAGTGTAAGGGGCGCAGGAATAAACCACTATGGCTACACCTTC.

The CDR3 bases are TGTGCCAGCAGCCAAGAAGTAGGTGGCGGATCATACGAGCAGTACTTC. This sequence encodes CASSQEVGGGSYEQYF. The rearrangement links TRBV3-1 (or the pseudogene TRBV3-2) to TRBJ2-7; no clear D gene. V was clipped by 0 bases and J by 4 bases, with 16 bases between them. Germline CDR1 LGHDT, CDR2 YNNKEL (reference sequence). The CDR3 is made up of 16 amino acids.

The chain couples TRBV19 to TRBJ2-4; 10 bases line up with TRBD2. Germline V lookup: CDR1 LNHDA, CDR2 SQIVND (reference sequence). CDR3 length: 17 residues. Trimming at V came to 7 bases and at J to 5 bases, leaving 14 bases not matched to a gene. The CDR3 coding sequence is TGTGCCAGTATTAGGTCTCGGGCTAGCGGGGGCCAAAACATTCAGTACTTC. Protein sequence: CASIRSRASGGQNIQYF.

The CDR3 DNA reads TGTGCCAGCAGCTTAAGTGGTTTCCCCCCCTCGGATGAGCAGTTCTTC. This sequence encodes CASSLSGFPPSDEQFF. The chain joins TRBV11-3 to TRBJ2-1; D unclear. The germline gives CDR1 SGHNT, CDR2 YENEEA. The V end was cut by 2 bases, the J end by 8 bases, with 19 bases between. The length of the CDR3 is 16 residues.

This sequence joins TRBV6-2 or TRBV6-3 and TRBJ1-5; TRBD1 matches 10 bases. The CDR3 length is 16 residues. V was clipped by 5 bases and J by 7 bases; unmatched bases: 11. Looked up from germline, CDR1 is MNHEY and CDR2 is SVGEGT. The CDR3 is CASSKPGTGDRQPQHF. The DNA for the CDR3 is TGTGCCAGCAGTAAACCCGGGACAGGGGACCGGCAGCCCCAGCATTTT.

DNA for the CDR3: TGCGCCAGCAGCCCCACAGCGGGGGGGGGAGAGACCCAGTACTTC. Residues: CASSPTAGGGETQYF. This sequence joins TRBV5-1 and TRBJ2-5; 10 nucleotides align to TRBD2. Trimming removed 4 bases from V and 4 bases from J; junction bases left unmatched: 7. From germline, CDR1 is SGHRS and CDR2 YFSETQ. This CDR3 contains 15 residues.

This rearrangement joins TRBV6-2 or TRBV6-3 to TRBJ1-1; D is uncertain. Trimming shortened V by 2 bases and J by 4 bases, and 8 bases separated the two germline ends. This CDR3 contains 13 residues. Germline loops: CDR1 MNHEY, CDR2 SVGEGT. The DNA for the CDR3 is TGTGCCAGCAGTTACAAGGCGGGCACTGAAGCTTTCTTT. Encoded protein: CASSYKAGTEAFF.

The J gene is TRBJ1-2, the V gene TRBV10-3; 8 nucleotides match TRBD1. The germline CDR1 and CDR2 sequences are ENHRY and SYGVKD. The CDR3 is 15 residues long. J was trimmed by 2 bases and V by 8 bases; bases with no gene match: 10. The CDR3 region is CAIHDRTGKNYGYTF. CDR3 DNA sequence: TGTGCCATCCATGATAGGACAGGGAAGAACTATGGCTACACCTTC.

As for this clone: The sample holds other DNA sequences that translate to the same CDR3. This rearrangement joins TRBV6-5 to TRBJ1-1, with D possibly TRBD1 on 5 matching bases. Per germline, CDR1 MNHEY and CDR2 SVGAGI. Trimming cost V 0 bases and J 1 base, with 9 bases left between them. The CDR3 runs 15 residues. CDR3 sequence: CASSYSGRGNTEAFF. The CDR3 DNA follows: TGTGCCAGCAGTTACTCAGGGAGGGGGAACACTGAAGCTTTCTTT.

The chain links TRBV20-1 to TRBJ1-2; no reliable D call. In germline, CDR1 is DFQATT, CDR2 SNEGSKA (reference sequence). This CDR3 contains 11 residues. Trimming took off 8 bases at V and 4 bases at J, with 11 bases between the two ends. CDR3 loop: CSPDTRYGYTF. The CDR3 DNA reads TGCAGTCCAGACACCCGCTATGGCTACACCTTC.

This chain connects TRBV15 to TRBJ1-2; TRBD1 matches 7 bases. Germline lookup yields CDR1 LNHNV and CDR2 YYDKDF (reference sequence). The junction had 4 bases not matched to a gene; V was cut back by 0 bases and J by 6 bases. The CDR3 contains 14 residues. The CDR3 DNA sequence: TGTGCCACCAGCAGAGATTCAGGGGGGAATGGCTACACCTTC. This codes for CATSRDSGGNGYTF.

The CDR3 coding sequence is TGTGCCAGCAGCGTAGGATGGGGGGACCTTATCGATGGCTACACCTTC. Translated: CASSVGWGDLIDGYTF. The chain combines TRBV9 with TRBJ1-2, with TRBD1 as a possible D gene (5 bases). V was shortened by 0 bases and J by 6 bases, with 18 bases between the two germline ends. Germline CDR1 and CDR2: SGDLS and YYNGEE. The CDR3 spans 16 residues.

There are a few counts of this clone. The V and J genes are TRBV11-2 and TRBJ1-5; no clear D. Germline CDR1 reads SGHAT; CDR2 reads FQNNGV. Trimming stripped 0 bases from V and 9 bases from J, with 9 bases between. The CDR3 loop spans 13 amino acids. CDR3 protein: CASSLDFNLPQHF. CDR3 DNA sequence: TGTGCCAGCAGCTTAGATTTTAACTTGCCCCAGCATTTT.